This T cell receptor (beta chain) was observed in a study of T-cell memory formation after mild COVID-19. Germline V gene data show CDR1 as MNHEY and CDR2 as SMNVEV (reference sequence). The CDR3 is made up of 13 amino acids. Trimming removed 6 bases from V and 3 bases from J, with 11 bases in between. Of note for this clonotype: What it binds is unknown.

The study, taken as a whole, reports: There was a balanced CD4/CD8 profile in clones contracting day 15 to 85, and later expanders leaned CD4+. Cross-reactive memory appears to have joined, as suggested by some responding clones showing up in pre-infection memory. Researchers report contracting CD4+ clones mostly in CM and EM, with CD8+ clones in EMRA.

The 5'RACE method, run with constant-segment primers, produced TCR alpha and TCR beta cDNA libraries (carrying sample barcodes and UMIs). Using its own MiXCR run on the 5' RACE reads, TCRdb lists one record per CDR3 protein. Of around 100,000 distinct CDR3 sequences listed, about 24% were seen once; the top ten hold approximately 40%. Source material: PBMCs or a T cell subset sorted from them (not recorded which). The genes are TRBV27 and TRBJ1-2; D is possibly TRBD1 (5 bases). The receptor comes from a man younger than 35 who had mild COVID-19 (a few samples of this study predate the infection). Cell type and time point are not known. CDR3 protein: CASRLGPYYGYTF. In nucleotides, the CDR3 is TGTGCCAGCAGGTTGGGGCCCTACTATGGCTACACCTTC.